These T cell receptor beta chains were read from a single sample in a study of cytomegalovirus exposure and HLA in healthy donors. The assay was immunoSEQ multiplex PCR, and TCRdb's table has in-frame clones only and misses some. The sample has 50,000 to 65,000 clones, about four fifths seen once. Sequenced input: PBMCs. These receptors were collected from a woman younger than 35 in good health and CMV-seronegative. The CDR3 runs from the conserved cysteine through the conserved F or W. D genes are given only for firm matches. Size tells how often a clone was seen (once, few, many) or the class of an expanded clone, and some rows leave it out.

d_gene,abundance,j_gene,v_gene,CDR3aa,CDR3nt
-,-,TRBJ1-2,TRBV18,CASSPNSGDGGYTF,TGTGCCAGCTCACCAAACTCAGGTGATGGTGGCTACACCTTC
-,-,TRBJ1-1,TRBV13,CASSLGGNRPNTEAFF,TGTGCCAGCAGCTTAGGAGGTAACAGGCCGAACACTGAAGCTTTCTTT
TRBD1,-,TRBJ1-1,TRBV19,CASSTRDRRMNTEAFF,TGTGCCAGTAGTACCCGGGACAGGCGGATGAACACTGAAGCTTTCTTT
-,few,TRBJ2-5,TRBV19,CASGEYQETQYF,TGTGCCAGCGGGGAGTACCAAGAGACCCAGTACTTC
-,-,TRBJ1-2,TRBV5-1,CASSLDGGRLGGYTF,TGCGCCAGCAGCTTGGACGGGGGACGCCTTGGTGGCTACACCTTC
TRBD1,-,TRBJ1-3,TRBV28,CASNNRGFSGNTIYF,TGTGCCAGCAACAACAGGGGTTTCTCTGGAAACACCATATATTTT
-,-,TRBJ2-7,TRBV9,CASSVAPTGESFEQYF,TGTGCCAGCAGCGTAGCCCCCACGGGAGAGTCTTTCGAGCAGTACTTC
-,-,TRBJ1-2,TRBV28,CASSLHTRVNGYTF,TGTGCCAGCAGTTTACATACCAGGGTAAATGGCTACACCTTC
-,-,TRBJ1-1,TRBV9,CASSQGLNTEAFF,TGTGCCAGCAGCCAGGGGTTGAACACTGAAGCTTTCTTT
TRBD2,-,TRBJ2-1,TRBV7-3,CASSTSGSNEQFF,TGTGCCAGCAGCACTAGCGGTAGCAATGAGCAGTTCTTC
-,-,TRBJ1-5,TRBV5-6,CASSRAGVYQPQHF,TGTGCCAGCAGCAGGGCGGGGGTCTATCAGCCCCAGCATTTT
-,-,TRBJ2-1,TRBV25-1,CASSLRSSYNEQFF,TGTGCCAGCAGTCTTCGGAGCTCCTACAATGAGCAGTTCTTC
-,-,TRBJ1-2,TRBV28,CASSSGQWGYGYTF,TGTGCCAGCAGTTCTGGACAGTGGGGCTATGGCTACACCTTC
-,-,TRBJ1-2,TRBV5-1,CASSLDRTNYGYTF,TGCGCCAGCAGCTTGGACAGAACTAACTATGGCTACACCTTC